This TCR beta chain emerged from a study of vaccination effects on CD4 cells after COVID-19. After expansion with viral peptide pools in the ViraFEST assay, antigen-specific CD4+ T cells were sequenced. The culture ran for 10 days, and then CD4+ T cells were isolated. Recipients of the vaccine had no prior SARS-CoV-2 infection and negative nucleocapsid antibodies. Sequencing used immunoSEQ multiplex PCR; TCRdb keeps in-frame clones, though not all of them. The top ten hold approximately 12% of the sample, which has roughly 25,000 clones, 60% to 85% seen once. This CDR3 is built from 17 residues. J gave up 1 base and V 7 bases, and 11 bases lay outside the gene matches. Germline lookup yields CDR1 MNHEY and CDR2 SMNVEV (reference sequence). In this sample, this clone turned up once. What it binds is unknown.

The receptor's source is a human donor who received a COVID-19 vaccine. Sample: CD4+ T cells from PBMCs cultured with HCoV-OC43 spike peptides, taken before COVID-19 vaccination. Regarding subset: HCoV-OC43 spike overlapping peptide pool stimulation. The chain employs TRBV27 and TRBJ2-2, with 8 positions matching TRBD1. In DNA form, the CDR3 reads TGTGCCAGCACCGGGGGACAGGCCAAACTGAACACCGGGGAGCTGTTTTTT. Protein sequence: CASTGGQAKLNTGELFF.